These T cell receptor beta chains were read from a single sample in a study of shared clonotypes between healthy human individuals. Sequencing used immunoSEQ multiplex PCR; TCRdb keeps in-frame clones, though not all of them. The data hold about 1.5 million clones, with nearly 99% observed a single time. The sequenced sample was naive CD4+ T cells sorted from blood. All receptors derive from a man younger than 45 in good health. CDR3s include the opening cysteine and the closing phenylalanine or tryptophan. A D gene is named only where the DNA matches it firmly. For some rows the clone size is stated as once, few or many, or as a class when expanded; others skip it.

D gene	CDR3 length	clone size	V gene	J gene	CDR3 protein	CDR3 DNA
TRBD2	17	NA	TRBV5-5	TRBJ2-2	CASSYGLAGRITGELFF	TGTGCCAGCAGTTATGGACTAGCGGGAAGAATCACCGGGGAGCTGTTTTTT
NA	15	NA	TRBV7-9	TRBJ2-4	CASSPGNLAKNIQYF	TGTGCCAGCAGCCCGGGGAACCTAGCCAAAAACATTCAGTACTTC
NA	18	NA	TRBV5-4	TRBJ1-2	CASSLVQRQGFRNYGYTF	TGTGCCAGCAGCTTGGTTCAGCGTCAGGGATTTCGAAACTATGGCTACACCTTC
NA	15	NA	TRBV9	TRBJ2-1	CASSVVVVIHNEQFF	TGTGCCAGCAGCGTAGTGGTTGTAATTCACAATGAGCAGTTCTTC
NA	10	NA	TRBV20-1	TRBJ2-7	CSQLHETVIF	TGCAGCCAGCTACACGAGACCGTAATCTTC
NA	12	NA	TRBV10-3	TRBJ1-2	CAMTDGKYGYTF	TGTGCCATGACAGACGGAAAATATGGCTACACCTTC
NA	15	once	TRBV18	TRBJ1-5	CASSPRRAFDQPQHF	TGTGCCAGCTCACCAAGACGCGCTTTCGATCAGCCCCAGCATTTT
NA	16	NA	TRBV18	TRBJ2-7	CASSSLEGTASYEQYF	TGTGCCAGCTCCTCCTTAGAGGGAACTGCCTCCTACGAGCAGTACTTC
NA	16	NA	TRBV7-9	TRBJ2-1	CASSLWTPSSYNEQFF	TGTGCCAGCAGCTTATGGACCCCTAGCTCCTACAATGAGCAGTTCTTC
NA	11	NA	TRBV20-1	TRBJ2-7	CSAKLTPMQYF	TGCAGTGCTAAGTTGACGCCGATGCAGTACTTC
TRBD2	17	NA	TRBV11-2	TRBJ2-5	CASSLGRLAFLQETQYF	TGTGCCAGCAGCTTAGGACGACTAGCGTTCCTCCAAGAGACCCAGTACTTC
NA	12	NA	TRBV7-2	TRBJ2-3	CASSLDTDTQYF	TGTGCCAGCAGCTTAGATACAGATACGCAGTATTTT
NA	14	once	TRBV5-4	TRBJ2-6	CASSSGAGANVLTF	TGTGCCAGCAGCTCCGGGGCAGGGGCCAACGTCCTGACTTTC
NA	12	NA	TRBV29-1	TRBJ2-5	CSVEEGAETQYF	TGCAGCGTTGAAGAAGGTGCGGAGACCCAGTACTTC
NA	12	NA	TRBV18	TRBJ2-7	CASSPTSSEQYF	TGTGCCAGCTCACCCACTAGCTCCGAGCAGTACTTC
NA	13	NA	TRBV5-1	TRBJ2-5	CASSLQGDGTQYF	TGCGCCAGCAGCTTGCAAGGGGATGGGACCCAGTACTTC
TRBD1	15	NA	TRBV4-3	TRBJ1-2	CASTEDRGAFYGYTF	TGCGCCAGCACCGAGGACAGGGGCGCATTCTATGGCTACACCTTC
TRBD1	14	NA	TRBV6-6	TRBJ1-1	CASITGQTNTEAFF	TGTGCCAGCATCACGGGACAGACTAACACTGAAGCTTTCTTT
NA	15	NA	TRBV27	TRBJ1-2	CASSLSGLRNYGYTF	TGTGCCAGCAGTTTATCAGGACTCCGAAACTATGGCTACACCTTC
TRBD1	15	NA	TRBV6-5	TRBJ1-1	CASSYAGTGNTEAFF	TGTGCCAGCAGTTACGCCGGGACAGGGAACACTGAAGCTTTCTTT
NA	15	NA	TRBV11-3	TRBJ1-1	CASSPSVGGNTEAFF	TGTGCCAGCAGCCCCTCGGTCGGTGGCAACACTGAAGCTTTCTTT
NA	15	NA	TRBV11-2	TRBJ2-1	CASSRLTGQDNEQFF	TGTGCCAGCAGCCGGTTGACAGGCCAGGACAATGAGCAGTTCTTC
NA	14	NA	TRBV19	TRBJ2-2	CASSFQGTTGELFF	TGTGCCAGTAGTTTTCAGGGGACTACCGGGGAGCTGTTTTTT
NA	15	NA	TRBV11-1	TRBJ2-1	CASSPQRRGAYEQFF	TGTGCCAGCAGCCCCCAACGGAGGGGGGCATATGAGCAGTTCTTC
NA	12	NA	TRBV29-1	TRBJ2-1	CSVPSVDNEQFF	TGCAGCGTTCCTAGCGTAGACAATGAGCAGTTCTTC
TRBD2	17	NA	TRBV5-4	TRBJ2-1	CASSLGLAGGLYNEQFF	TGTGCCAGCAGCTTGGGACTAGCGGGAGGCCTTTACAATGAGCAGTTCTTC
TRBD2	16	NA	TRBV7-6	TRBJ2-7	CASSGGTSARTYEQYF	TGTGCCAGCAGCGGCGGGACTAGCGCCAGGACCTACGAGCAGTACTTC
TRBD1	16	NA	TRBV7-8	TRBJ1-5	CASSSGQGLSNQPQHF	TGTGCCAGCAGCTCGGGACAGGGTCTTAGCAATCAGCCCCAGCATTTT
NA	13	NA	TRBV15	TRBJ1-5	CATSRVSNQPQHF	TGTGCCACCAGCAGAGTGAGCAATCAGCCCCAGCATTTT
NA	16	NA	TRBV18	TRBJ1-4	CASSLTGGATNEKLFF	TGTGCCAGCTCACTCACCGGGGGGGCAACTAATGAAAAACTGTTTTTT
NA	14	NA	TRBV11-2	TRBJ2-1	CASSLSTSNNEQFF	TGTGCCAGCAGCTTATCTACGTCCAACAATGAGCAGTTCTTC
NA	15	NA	TRBV11-2	TRBJ2-7	CASSLDSTSNYEQYF	TGTGCCAGCAGCTTAGATTCTACCAGCAACTACGAGCAGTACTTC
NA	13	NA	TRBV5-1	TRBJ2-1	CASSLVVNNEQFF	TGCGCCAGCAGCTTGGTGGTTAACAATGAGCAGTTCTTC
TRBD2	13	NA	TRBV5-1	TRBJ2-7	CASSFERGYEQYF	TGCGCCAGCAGCTTCGAGCGGGGCTACGAGCAGTACTTC
TRBD1	16	NA	TRBV5-1	TRBJ2-5	CASSLARGQGPETQYF	TGCGCCAGCAGCTTGGCCCGGGGACAGGGCCCAGAGACCCAGTACTTC
TRBD2	15	NA	TRBV25-1	TRBJ2-5	CASSLRLAAQETQYF	TGTGCCAGCAGCCTGAGACTAGCGGCACAAGAGACCCAGTACTTC
NA	13	NA	TRBV30	TRBJ2-7	CAWTATPSYEQYF	TGTGCCTGGACCGCCACCCCCTCCTACGAGCAGTACTTC
NA	14	NA	TRBV5-1	TRBJ1-1	CASSLEWGRTEAFF	TGCGCCAGCAGCTTGGAATGGGGAAGAACTGAAGCTTTCTTT
NA	14	NA	TRBV18	TRBJ1-2	CASSPAAANYGYTF	TGTGCCAGCTCACCGGCAGCCGCCAACTATGGCTACACCTTC
TRBD1	14	NA	TRBV28	TRBJ2-3	CASRRQGASDTQYF	TGTGCCAGCAGACGTCAGGGGGCTTCAGATACGCAGTATTTT
TRBD2	17	NA	TRBV29-1	TRBJ2-7	CSVAPRLAGGRTYEQYF	TGCAGCGTTGCCCCCCGACTAGCGGGAGGGCGAACCTACGAGCAGTACTTC
NA	15	NA	TRBV7-6	TRBJ2-1	CASSLRVGGADEQFF	TGTGCCAGCAGCTTAAGGGTGGGGGGTGCGGATGAGCAGTTCTTC
NA	15	once	TRBV10-3	TRBJ2-7	CAISAAGRLSYEQYF	TGTGCCATCAGTGCCGCAGGGCGGTTGTCCTACGAGCAGTACTTC
NA	12	NA	TRBV30	TRBJ2-7	CAWRGGSYEQYF	TGTGCCTGGAGGGGGGGTTCTTACGAGCAGTACTTC
NA	14	NA	TRBV18	TRBJ2-3	CASSSDYRTDTQYF	TGTGCCAGCTCCTCGGACTATCGCACAGATACGCAGTATTTT
NA	15	NA	TRBV28	TRBJ1-3	CASSLSGLKGNTIYF	TGTGCCAGCAGTTTAAGCGGCCTAAAGGGAAACACCATATATTTT
TRBD1	16	NA	TRBV19	TRBJ2-5	CASSATGTGFQETQYF	TGTGCCAGTAGTGCAACCGGGACAGGGTTCCAAGAGACCCAGTACTTC
NA	16	NA	TRBV27	TRBJ2-1	CASKGKGPFSYNEQFF	TGTGCCAGCAAAGGAAAGGGGCCATTCTCCTACAATGAGCAGTTCTTC
TRBD1	15	NA	TRBV9	TRBJ2-7	CASSVLDRVIYEQYF	TGTGCCAGCAGCGTACTCGACAGGGTTATATACGAGCAGTACTTC
NA	13	NA	TRBV28	TRBJ1-1	CASSLVGNTEAFF	TGTGCCAGCAGTCTGGTGGGGAACACTGAAGCTTTCTTT
NA	16	NA	TRBV7-9	TRBJ2-6	CASSLSRGSGANVLTF	TGTGCCAGCAGCTTAAGTCGAGGCTCCGGGGCCAACGTCCTGACTTTC
NA	15	NA	TRBV9	TRBJ2-1	CASSVAGDSYNEQFF	TGTGCCAGCAGCGTAGCCGGGGACTCCTACAATGAGCAGTTCTTC
NA	15	NA	TRBV10-3	TRBJ2-2	CAIRGHPKNTGELFF	TGTGCCATCAGGGGGCACCCGAAGAACACCGGGGAGCTGTTTTTT
NA	15	NA	TRBV5-6	TRBJ2-7	CASSLGGGQIYEQYF	TGTGCCAGCAGCTTGGGCGGGGGACAGATCTACGAGCAGTACTTC
NA	16	NA	TRBV18	TRBJ2-1	CASSLQGSISYNEQFF	TGTGCCAGCTCACTTCAGGGGTCAATCTCCTACAATGAGCAGTTCTTC
TRBD1	14	NA	TRBV15	TRBJ2-7	CATSRDREAYEQYF	TGTGCCACCAGCAGGGACAGGGAAGCCTACGAGCAGTACTTC
NA	12	NA	TRBV2	TRBJ2-1	CASSVIGVEQFF	TGTGCCAGCAGTGTCATTGGGGTAGAGCAGTTCTTC
TRBD1	19	once	TRBV7-9	TRBJ2-6	CASSFYWDRGPSGANVLTF	TGTGCCAGCAGCTTCTATTGGGACAGGGGGCCATCTGGGGCCAACGTCCTGACTTTC
NA	18	NA	TRBV21-1	TRBJ2-4	CASSKGSRMGQGKNIQYF	TGTGCCAGCAGCAAAGGTAGTAGGATGGGTCAGGGCAAAAACATTCAGTACTTC
TRBD1	14	NA	TRBV6-5	TRBJ2-7	CASSRTGDSYEQYF	TGTGCCAGCAGTAGGACAGGGGATTCCTACGAGCAGTACTTC